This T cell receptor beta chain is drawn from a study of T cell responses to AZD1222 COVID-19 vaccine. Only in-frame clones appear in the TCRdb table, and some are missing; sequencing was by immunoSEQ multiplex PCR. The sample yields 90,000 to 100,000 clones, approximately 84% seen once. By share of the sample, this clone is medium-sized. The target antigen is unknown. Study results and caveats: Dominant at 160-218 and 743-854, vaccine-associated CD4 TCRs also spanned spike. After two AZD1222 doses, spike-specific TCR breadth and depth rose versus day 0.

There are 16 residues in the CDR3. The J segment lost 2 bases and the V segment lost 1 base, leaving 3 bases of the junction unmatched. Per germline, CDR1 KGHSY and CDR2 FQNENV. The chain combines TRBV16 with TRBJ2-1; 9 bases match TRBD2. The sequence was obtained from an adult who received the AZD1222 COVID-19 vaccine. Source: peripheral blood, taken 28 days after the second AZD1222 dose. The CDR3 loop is CASSQWGLAPYNEQFF. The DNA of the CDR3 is TGTGCCAGCAGCCAATGGGGACTAGCACCCTACAATGAGCAGTTCTTC.